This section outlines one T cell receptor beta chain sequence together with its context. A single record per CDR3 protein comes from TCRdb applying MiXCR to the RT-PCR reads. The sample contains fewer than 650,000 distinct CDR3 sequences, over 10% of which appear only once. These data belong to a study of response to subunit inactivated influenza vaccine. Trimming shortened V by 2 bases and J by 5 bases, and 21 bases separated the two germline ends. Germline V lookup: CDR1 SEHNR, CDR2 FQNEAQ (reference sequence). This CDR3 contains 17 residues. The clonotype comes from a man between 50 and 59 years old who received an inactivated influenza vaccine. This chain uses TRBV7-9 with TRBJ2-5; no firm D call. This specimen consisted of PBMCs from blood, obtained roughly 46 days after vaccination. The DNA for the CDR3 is TGTGCCAGCAGCTTATCCTACCCTTTAGGGAATGCGGAGACCCAGTACTTC. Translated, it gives CASSLSYPLGNAETQYF.